This TCR beta chain is drawn from a study of T cell responses to AZD1222 COVID-19 vaccine. Points from the study as a whole: Seropositive status at baseline applied to only a handful of AZD1222 recipients. Of spike-specific TCRs, nearly half reportedly target regions left unmutated in variants. Most donors were white British and more were female, and clonal diversity was possibly underestimated.

Repertoires were generated with immunoSEQ multiplex PCR, while TCRdb's copy carries only in-frame clones and drops some. The data contain about 72,000 clones, 86% of them singletons. The V gene's germline CDR1 is LNHDA and CDR2 SQIVND (reference sequence). With 5 bases removed from V and 3 bases from J, the gap between germline ends came to 16 bases. The CDR3 covers 15 residues. The count of this clone is one. Antigen: not known. This specimen consisted of peripheral blood, obtained on day 0 of AZD1222 vaccination. This sequence joins TRBV19 and TRBJ1-1, with D possibly TRBD1 on 5 matching bases. The receptor comes from an adult in good health. The CDR3 reads CASSGQGRFYTEAFF. The CDR3, as DNA: TGTGCCAGTAGTGGGCAGGGAAGGTTCTACACTGAAGCTTTCTTT. The variable domain in full, completed from reference TRBV19 and TRBJ1-1, reads DGGITQSPKYLFRKEGQNVTLSCEQNLNHDAMYWYRQDPGQGLRLIYYSQIVNDFQKGDIAEGYSVSREKKESFPLTVTSAQKNPTAFYLCASSGQGRFYTEAFFGQGTRLTVV.